One sample yielded the 18 T cell receptor beta chains listed below, sequenced in a study of cytomegalovirus exposure and HLA in healthy donors. The PCR was carried out with 60 Vbeta primers and 13 Jbeta primers. The method was immunoSEQ multiplex PCR; TCRdb's version includes in-frame clones alone and lacks a portion of them. Of roughly 140,000 clones in the sample, roughly 78% were seen once. The specimen was PBMCs. These receptors were taken from a man in his fifties in good health and CMV-seropositive.

This sequence joins TRBV29-1 and TRBJ1-1; 7 positions match TRBD1. CDR1 is SQVTM, CDR2 ANQGSEA, per germline. Trimming at V came to 3 bases and at J to 4 bases, leaving 5 bases not matched to a gene. The CDR3 is made up of 13 amino acids. DNA for the CDR3: TGCAGCGTTGAGGTTGACAGGGTCACTGAAGCTTTCTTT. Translating it yields CSVEVDRVTEAFF.

This clone was counted once. The rearrangement links TRBV25-1 to TRBJ1-4, with 9 bases aligning to TRBD1. The germline CDR1 and CDR2 sequences are MGHDK and SYGVNS. This CDR3 is built from 14 residues. V lost 6 bases and J lost 7; bases outside the gene matches: 6. DNA of the CDR3: TGTGCCAGCAGGCCCGGGACAGGGAGTGAAAAACTGTTTTTT. Translation gives CASRPGTGSEKLFF.

The V gene is TRBV13, the J gene TRBJ2-3, with 12 bases lining up with TRBD2. In germline, CDR1 is PRHDT, CDR2 FYEKMQ (reference sequence). V lost 5 bases, J lost 0 bases, and 3 bases stayed unmatched. The CDR3 is 16 residues long. Here the CDR3 reads CASSPGTSGSTDTQYF. The CDR3 coding sequence is TGTGCCAGCAGCCCAGGGACTAGCGGGAGCACAGATACGCAGTATTTT.

This clone was counted a single time. This rearrangement joins TRBV5-1 to TRBJ2-7; TRBD2 matches 7 bases. The V and J ends lost 4 bases and 5 bases, in that order; junction bases with no gene match: 9. The germline V gene has CDR1 SGHRS and CDR2 YFSETQ. The CDR3 loop spans 14 amino acids. The CDR3 sequence is CASSLMTSSHEQYF. As DNA, the CDR3 is TGCGCCAGCAGCCTTATGACTAGCTCTCACGAGCAGTACTTC.

This clone has only one observation. The rearrangement uses TRBV28 and TRBJ1-6; D is possibly TRBD1 (5 bases). The germline V and J ends were trimmed by 6 bases and 5 bases, with 20 bases remaining between them. Germline V gene sequence: CDR1 MDHEN, CDR2 SYDVKM. There are 17 residues in the CDR3. CDR3 in DNA: TGTGCCAGCAGCCCCGGGGGGACTTCCGGGCATAATTCACCCCTCCACTTT. The encoded protein is CASSPGGTSGHNSPLHF.

The CDR3 loop reads CASSASRDTPTNTEAFF. As DNA, the CDR3 is TGTGCCAGCAGTGCGTCCCGGGACACGCCGACGAACACTGAAGCTTTCTTT. The chain couples TRBV2 to TRBJ1-1; D is perhaps TRBD1 (6 bases). Germline CDR1 reads SNHLY; CDR2 reads FYNNEI. This CDR3 comprises 17 residues. Between the trimmed V and J ends, which lost 4 bases and 1 base, there was a span of 19 bases. Together with reference TRBV2 and TRBJ1-1, the CDR3 gives the full variable domain: EPEVTQTPSHQVTQMGQEVILRCVPISNHLYFYWYRQILGQKVEFLVSFYNNEISEKSEIFDDQFSVERPDGSNFTLKIRSTKLEDSAMYFCASSASRDTPTNTEAFFGQGTRLTVV.

Worth noting for this clone: Other DNA sequences of this sample code for an identical CDR3. The CDR3 here is CASSAPRRSYNEQFF. For the CDR3, the DNA is TGTGCCAGCAGTGCCCCCCGCCGGTCCTACAATGAGCAGTTCTTC. The chain has TRBV6-1 and TRBJ2-1; D call uncertain. V was pared by 4 bases and J by 1 base, with 11 bases between. This CDR3 spans 15 amino acids. Per germline, CDR1 MNHNS and CDR2 SASEGT.

The chain links TRBV29-1 to TRBJ1-5; 7 bases match TRBD1. V lost 4 bases and J lost 2; bases outside the gene matches: 2. CDR1 and CDR2 (germline): SQVTM, ANQGSEA. The CDR3 covers 13 residues. CDR3 coding DNA: TGCAGCGTTGGGCAGGGGGGCAATCAGCCCCAGCATTTT. Translation gives CSVGQGGNQPQHF.

This sequence joins TRBV25-1 and TRBJ1-1; 7 bases are shared with TRBD1. The CDR3 contains 13 residues. Germline V gene data show CDR1 as MGHDK and CDR2 as SYGVNS. The junction had 7 bases not matched to a gene; V was cut back by 6 bases and J by 6 bases. CDR3 nucleotide sequence: TGTGCCAGCAGGGACAGGCTAGAATCTGAAGCTTTCTTT. Protein sequence: CASRDRLESEAFF.

The V call is TRBV5-4, the J call TRBJ2-2, with 9 bases that match TRBD2. The CDR3 extends over 16 amino acids. The V and J ends lost 4 bases and 1 base, in that order; junction bases with no gene match: 5. Germline CDR1 SGHNT, CDR2 YYREEE (reference sequence). The CDR3 spells CASSRASGENTGELFF. In DNA, the CDR3 is TGTGCCAGCAGCAGGGCTAGCGGGGAGAACACCGGGGAGCTGTTTTTT.

This chain uses TRBV7-2 with TRBJ1-3; D is unresolved. The germline gives CDR1 SGHTA, CDR2 FQGNSA. This CDR3 has 17 amino acids. V lost 5 bases, J lost 0 bases, and 17 bases lay in between. CDR3 sequence reads: CASSRKRTLLSGNTIYF. The CDR3 nucleotides are TGTGCCAGCAGCCGAAAACGGACTCTTCTCTCTGGAAACACCATATATTTT. The full variable domain, in which reference TRBV7-2 and TRBJ1-3 provide the parts outside the CDR3, is GAGVSQSPSNKVTEKGKDVELRCDPISGHTALYWYRQSLGQGLEFLIYFQGNSAPDKSGLPSDRFSAERTGGSVSTLTIQRTQQEDSAVYLCASSRKRTLLSGNTIYFGEGSWLTVV.

The J gene is TRBJ2-2, the V gene TRBV5-4, with 7 nucleotides matching TRBD2. The CDR3 consists of 15 residues. With V trimmed by 10 bases and J by 0 bases, 9 bases remained unmatched. CDR1 is SGHNT, CDR2 YYREEE, per germline (reference sequence). CDR3 protein: CAAGRLAANTGELFF. CDR3 DNA: TGTGCCGCGGGACGGCTAGCGGCGAACACCGGGGAGCTGTTTTTT.

This clone showed up just a few times. The chain is built from TRBV5-6 and TRBJ2-6; no reliable D call. Germline V lookup: CDR1 SGHDT, CDR2 YYEEEE. The CDR3 has 14 residues. The V end was cut by 1 base, the J end by 5 bases, with 7 bases between. CDR3 nucleotide sequence: TGTGCCAGCAGCTTGTATTTATGGGCCAACGTCCTGACTTTC. Residues: CASSLYLWANVLTF.

The rearrangement links TRBV11-2 to TRBJ2-3; the D is unclear. Germline-derived CDR1 and CDR2 are SGHAT and FQNNGV. V lost 5 bases, J lost 6 bases, and 12 bases lay in between. The CDR3 extends over 13 amino acids. The CDR3 protein is CASSLFRRDTQYF. CDR3 nucleotides: TGTGCCAGCAGCCTGTTTCGCCGGGATACGCAGTATTTT.

The CDR3 protein is CASSESVRNTGELFF. Written as DNA, the CDR3 is TGTGCCAGCAGTGAGTCGGTGAGGAACACCGGGGAGCTGTTTTTT. V and J are TRBV2 and TRBJ2-2; D is undetermined. The CDR3 consists of 15 residues. Germline V CDR1 and CDR2: SNHLY, FYNNEI. V gave up 3 bases and J gave up 1 base, with 9 bases separating them.

The V gene is TRBV5-1, the J gene TRBJ2-7, with 11 nucleotides matching TRBD1. Trimming cost V 1 base and J 1 base; bases outside gene matches: 7. The CDR3 has 17 amino acids. The germline CDR1 and CDR2 sequences are SGHRS and YFSETQ. The CDR3 loop reads CASSLPGQGAWSYEQYF. The CDR3 DNA reads as TGCGCCAGCAGCTTGCCTGGACAGGGGGCCTGGTCCTACGAGCAGTACTTC.

The chain links TRBV5-4 to TRBJ2-3, with D possibly TRBD2 on 6 matching bases. CDR3 size: 14 residues. The V gene lost 3 bases and the J gene lost 2 bases, with 10 bases spanning the gap. Germline V gene data show CDR1 as SGHNT and CDR2 as YYREEE (reference sequence). CDR3 sequence (DNA): TGTGCCAGCAGCTCGAGCGGGTCCACAGATACGCAGTATTTT. As protein: CASSSSGSTDTQYF.

The genes are TRBV6-5 and TRBJ2-6; D is possibly TRBD1 (6 bases). CDR1 is MNHEY and CDR2 is SVGAGI in the germline V gene. The CDR3 is 16 amino acids. V dropped 4 bases and J dropped 2 bases, with 12 bases sitting between them. DNA of the CDR3: TGTGCCAGCAGTTTCGACAGGACTGCTGGGGCCAACGTCCTGACTTTC. Translated: CASSFDRTAGANVLTF.